Only a few counts were recorded for the clone carrying this TCR beta chain. Its specificity is unknown. CD4+ T cells that had been cultured provided DNA sequenced with the Oncomine TCR Beta short-read assay. TCRdb itself ran the PCR reads through MiXCR, one entry per CDR3 protein. The sample includes around 20,000 distinct CDR3 sequences, 44% of them seen just once. Germline CDR1 is LNHDA and CDR2 is SQIVND (reference sequence). Trimming took 3 bases from V and 7 from J, leaving 13 bases between them. This CDR3 has 14 residues. Treatment specified: approximately nine-day PBMC culture with coronavirus spike peptide pools or control peptides (ViraFEST assay). These data originate in a study of vaccination and CD4 T cells after COVID-19. As for the study in general: The peptides that stimulated the cells were overlapping spike peptides from SARS-CoV-2, HCoV-NL63, HCoV-OC43 and HCoV-229E. Every culture used as a control got a CEFX pool, an HIV-1 Nef pool, or no peptide.

Study-level results: Researchers report that 304 of 307 vaccine-specific clones in convalescent patients proved spike mono-reactive.

This TCR derives from a human donor who had recovered from COVID-19. This material consisted of CD4+ T cells from blood, cultured in vitro, taken before SARS-CoV-2 vaccination. The chain joins TRBV19 to TRBJ1-5; possibly TRBD1 for D (5 bases). CDR3 residues: CASSIAGQDQPQHF. In DNA form, the CDR3 reads TGTGCCAGTAGTATCGCAGGGCAGGACCAGCCCCAGCATTTT.